The 21 T cell receptor beta chains below all came from one sample that was sequenced in a study of T cell changes during pregnancy in multiple sclerosis (dated by TCRdb to about 2019). Libraries were made using the immunoSEQ multiplex PCR assay. TCRdb carries this immuneACCESS record with in-frame sequences only. Its versions omit some clonotypes, under half of them owing to an unresolved V gene in the studies checked, with the rest unexplained. The sample table contains about 68,000 clones; only one count was recorded for around nine tenths of them. Roughly 1.5% of the sample lies in the top ten. The material was peripheral blood, obtained in the third trimester of pregnancy. The receptor set was obtained from a female donor with multiple sclerosis, enrolled in a pregnancy study.

This rearrangement joins TRBV19 to TRBJ1-1; TRBD1 matches 9 bases. Germline V gene sequence: CDR1 LNHDA, CDR2 SQIVND (reference sequence). The CDR3 extends over 15 amino acids. Trimming at V came to 5 bases and at J to 5 bases, leaving 9 bases not matched to a gene. The CDR3 DNA follows: TGTGCCAGTAGTCTCCAGACAGGGGGACGTACTGAAGCTTTCTTT. Amino acid sequence: CASSLQTGGRTEAFF.

CDR3 coding DNA: TGCGCCAGCAGCCTGTTTACAGGGAACCAGCCCCAGCATTTT. This gives the protein CASSLFTGNQPQHF. The gene calls are TRBV4-3 and TRBJ1-5, with D possibly matching TRBD1 (6 bases). The V end was cut by 4 bases, the J end by 7 bases, with 14 bases between. The CDR3 has 14 residues. CDR1 and CDR2 (germline): LGHNA, YSLEER.

The chain links TRBV5-1 to TRBJ1-1, with a weak D call TRBD1 (6 bases). V was pared by 0 bases and J by 3 bases, with 9 bases between. Per germline, CDR1 SGHRS and CDR2 YFSETQ. The CDR3 is 14 residues long. In DNA form, the CDR3 reads TGCGCCAGCAGCTTGGTGGGGGCCGACACTGAAGCTTTCTTT. This gives the protein CASSLVGADTEAFF.

This chain uses TRBV7-9 with TRBJ1-1; 7 nucleotides align to TRBD1. CDR1 SEHNR and CDR2 FQNEAQ come from the germline V gene (reference sequence). The CDR3 is 15 amino acids. V dropped 0 bases and J dropped 7; count of bases not matched to a gene: 8. CDR3 protein: CASSLAPTGFYEAFF. CDR3 sequence (DNA): TGTGCCAGCAGCTTAGCACCGACAGGGTTCTATGAAGCTTTCTTT.

This rearrangement joins TRBV11-3 to TRBJ2-2, with a tentative D call TRBD1 (7 bases). The CDR3 is 16 amino acids. Germline values: CDR1 SGHNT, CDR2 YENEEA. V gave up 0 bases and J gave up 4 bases, with 12 bases separating them. The CDR3 DNA sequence: TGTGCCAGCAGCTTAGATCAGCAGGGGGGCACCGGGGAGCTGTTTTTT. It codes for CASSLDQQGGTGELFF.

The V call is TRBV6-1, the J call TRBJ1-5; D perhaps matches TRBD1 (5 bases). This CDR3 spans 13 amino acids. Per germline, CDR1 MNHNS and CDR2 SASEGT. Trimming pared 3 bases from V and 7 bases from J, leaving 10 bases between. DNA for the CDR3: TGTGCCAGCAGTGATGAGCGGGGGCAGCCCCAGCATTTT. It yields the protein CASSDERGQPQHF.

The chain couples TRBV4-1 to TRBJ2-7; TRBD1 aligns across 7 bases. This CDR3 has 14 amino acids. V lost 0 bases to trimming and J lost 5 bases; unmatched junction nucleotides: 4. Germline V gene lookup returns CDR1 MGHRA and CDR2 YSYEKL. The CDR3 nucleotides are TGCGCCAGCAGCCAAGAACAGGGGATCGACGAGCAGTACTTC. As protein: CASSQEQGIDEQYF.

This sequence joins TRBV18 and TRBJ1-4, with D unclear. Deletions cut 2 bases from V and 5 bases from J, with 18 bases between. This CDR3 contains 17 residues. The germline CDR1 and CDR2 sequences are KGHSH and LQKENI. The CDR3 DNA follows: TGTGCCAGCTCACCAGATTATAGCCAAACCAGAAATGAAAAACTGTTTTTT. Residues: CASSPDYSQTRNEKLFF.

The chain couples TRBV5-1 to TRBJ2-2; D is uncertain. From germline, CDR1 is SGHRS and CDR2 YFSETQ. V was clipped by 0 bases and J by 3 bases, with 6 bases between them. The CDR3 has 14 residues. Here the CDR3 DNA reads TGCGCCAGCAGCTTGGCCCCCGACACCGGGGAGCTGTTTTTT. It specifies CASSLAPDTGELFF.

This rearrangement joins TRBV5-4 to TRBJ2-7; 14 bases agree with TRBD2. The CDR3 is 17 amino acids. Germline V gene lookup returns CDR1 SGHNT and CDR2 YYREEE (reference sequence). V dropped 4 bases and J dropped 2; count of bases not matched to a gene: 8. The CDR3 sequence is CASSTGTSGSFPYEQYF. DNA of the CDR3: TGTGCCAGCAGCACCGGGACTAGCGGGAGTTTTCCCTACGAGCAGTACTTC.

This rearrangement joins TRBV5-1 to TRBJ2-5, with a weak D call TRBD1 (5 bases). Germline CDR1 is SGHRS and CDR2 is YFSETQ. Between the trimmed V and J ends, which lost 2 bases and 1 base, there was a span of 9 bases. The CDR3 is 14 residues long. The CDR3 sequence is CASSFQGAQETQYF. The DNA of the CDR3 is TGCGCCAGCAGCTTCCAAGGGGCCCAAGAGACCCAGTACTTC.

This clone has ten or more counts. This chain connects TRBV30 to TRBJ1-5; 7 bases are shared with TRBD1. Germline CDR1 reads GTSNPN; CDR2 reads SVGIG (reference sequence). The V gene end was trimmed by 6 bases and the J gene end by 2 bases; junction bases not matched to a gene: 16. The CDR3 loop spans 17 amino acids. CDR3 sequence (DNA): TGTGCCTGTGCGACAGGACAGGCAACTTGGGGCAATCAGCCCCAGCATTTT. Its protein is CACATGQATWGNQPQHF.

The genes are TRBV4-2 and TRBJ1-2, with TRBD1 matching 8 bases. The CDR3 is 13 residues long. J gave up 8 bases and V 0 bases, and 2 bases lay outside the gene matches. Germline V CDR1 and CDR2: LGHNA, YNFKEQ. The DNA of the CDR3 is TGTGCCAGCAGCCAAGAACAGGGGGAAGGCTACACCTTC. Protein: CASSQEQGEGYTF.

The genes are TRBV4-2 and TRBJ2-1; 11 bases align to TRBD2. The CDR3 is 14 amino acids. V dropped 4 bases and J dropped 7; count of bases not matched to a gene: 3. Germline V lookup: CDR1 LGHNA, CDR2 YNFKEQ. The CDR3 nucleotides are TGTGCCAGCAGCCTGGGACTAGCGGTGAATGAGCAGTTCTTC. Translated, it gives CASSLGLAVNEQFF.

This clone was picked up one time. The chain combines TRBV12-5 with TRBJ2-5; TRBD2 might be the D (6 bases). The CDR3 has 12 amino acids. The germline V gene has CDR1 LGHNT and CDR2 FRNRAP. Trimming took 7 bases from V and 7 from J, leaving 13 bases between them. CDR3 region: CASAGDPTTQYF. The CDR3 DNA sequence: TGTGCTAGTGCGGGGGACCCCACGACCCAGTACTTC.

This clone was seen just once. The chain uses TRBV7-2 and TRBJ2-3; D is possibly TRBD2 (6 bases). The CDR3 covers 15 residues. The germline V gene has CDR1 SGHTA and CDR2 FQGNSA. Deletions cut 3 bases from V and 5 bases from J, with 15 bases between. As DNA, the CDR3 is TGTGCCAGCAGCTTCTTAGTGGGAGGTGGAGATACGCAGTATTTT. Its translation: CASSFLVGGGDTQYF.

The chain couples TRBV7-2 to TRBJ1-2, with D unresolved. Germline V gene data show CDR1 as SGHTA and CDR2 as FQGNSA. Deletions cut 1 base from V and 1 base from J, with 7 bases between. The CDR3 totals 14 residues. The CDR3 DNA follows: TGTGCCAGCAGCTTAGGGGCGGGTAACTATGGCTACACCTTC. Translated, it gives CASSLGAGNYGYTF.

This clone was recorded once. This chain links TRBV5-4 with TRBJ1-2, with unresolved D. The CDR3 is made up of 12 amino acids. The V end was cut by 3 bases, the J end by 1 base, with 4 bases between. Germline-derived CDR1 and CDR2 are SGHNT and YYREEE (reference sequence). CDR3 bases: TGTGCCAGCAGCTCAGATAACTATGGCTACACCTTC. It is translated as CASSSDNYGYTF.

The chain couples TRBV9 to TRBJ2-1, with a tentative D call TRBD2 (6 bases). This CDR3 has 16 amino acids. V lost 3 bases and J lost 6, with 19 bases in between. The germline V gene has CDR1 SGDLS and CDR2 YYNGEE. The DNA of the CDR3 is TGTGCCAGCAGCGGAGCCGTACTAGCTTTGGTCAATGAGCAGTTCTTC. It specifies CASSGAVLALVNEQFF.

This clone was detected once. The chain carries TRBV5-1 and TRBJ2-7; 9 bases map to TRBD1. Germline CDR1 is SGHRS and CDR2 is YFSETQ. The V and J ends lost 4 bases and 4 bases, in that order; junction bases with no gene match: 9. CDR3 length equals 15 residues. CDR3 loop: CASSPSGQGLYEQYF. In nucleotides, the CDR3 is TGCGCCAGCAGCCCCTCGGGACAGGGACTATACGAGCAGTACTTC.

The rearrangement uses TRBV2 and TRBJ1-1; D may be TRBD1 (6 bases). The CDR3 has 13 amino acids. Germline CDR1 reads SNHLY; CDR2 reads FYNNEI. Trimming removed 8 bases from V and 6 bases from J, with 16 bases in between. CDR3 coding DNA: TGTGCCAGCGTCACAGGGCGGAGACCTGAAGCTTTCTTT. Translation: CASVTGRRPEAFF.